This is a list of T cell receptor beta chains from one sample in a study of STAT5B mutations in CD4+ large granular lymphocyte leukemia. The data were produced by immunoSEQ multiplex PCR, yet TCRdb's version contains in-frame clones alone and is incomplete. Of some 1,700 clones detected, roughly 81% appear once; the ten largest clones hold approximately 89%. Specimen: PBMCs. The receptors were sampled from a woman in her 70s with CD4+ T-cell large granular lymphocyte leukemia. Both conserved end residues are part of each CDR3. The D gene is left open where the match is weak. Clone size is stated in some rows and not others, as once, few, many or a class when expanded.

>TRBJ2-3|TRBV5-4|-|-
TGTGCCAGCAGATCCCGCCCGGGGAACACAGATACGCAGTATTTT
CASRSRPGNTDTQYF
>TRBJ1-5|TRBV5-4|-|TRBD1
TGTGCCAGCAGCGTAACCGGGACAGGGGGCAAACAGCCCCAGCATTTT
CASSVTGTGGKQPQHF
>TRBJ1-3|TRBV19|-|-
TGTGCCAGTAGGCAGGGGTCCGTCGACACCATATATTTT
CASRQGSVDTIYF
>TRBJ2-5|TRBV6-5|-|TRBD2
TGTGCCAGCAGTTACGCGGGGAGGGCGGAGACCCAGTACTTC
CASSYAGRAETQYF
>TRBJ2-3|TRBV5-1|-|-
TGCGCCAGCAGCCGTGATCCGAGCACAGATACGCAGTATTTT
CASSRDPSTDTQYF
>TRBJ2-3|TRBV6-1|-|TRBD1
TGTGCCAGCAGTGAAGTGGGACAGGGTATCCCAGATACGCAGTATTTT
CASSEVGQGIPDTQYF
>TRBJ2-1|TRBV7-6|-|TRBD2
TGTGCCAGCAGCGAAGGGACTAGCGGGGAACTCTCCTACAATGAGCAGTTCTTC
CASSEGTSGELSYNEQFF
>TRBJ1-2|TRBV19|-|TRBD1
TGTGCCAGTAGTATTGGTAGCATGGGACAGGGGGCGCTTGGCTACACCTTC
CASSIGSMGQGALGYTF
>TRBJ1-3|TRBV19|-|-
TGTGCCAGTAGTGGCCCGACTGGGCAGGGAAGCTCTGGAAACACCATATATTTT
CASSGPTGQGSSGNTIYF
>TRBJ2-6|TRBV5-1|-|-
TGCGCCAGCAGCTTGGCGGGGGTAGGGGCCAACGTCCTGACTTTC
CASSLAGVGANVLTF
>TRBJ2-2|TRBV2|-|-
TGTGCCAGCAGTGAAAATAGAGACACCGGGGAGCTGTTTTTT
CASSENRDTGELFF
>TRBJ1-1|TRBV15|once|-
TGTGCCACCAGCAGAGGACGAACGAACACTGAAGCTTTCTTT
CATSRGRTNTEAFF
>TRBJ2-3|TRBV7-3|-|-
TGTGCCAGCAGCGGACAGGGAGGGGAATCGCAGTATTTT
CASSGQGGESQYF
>TRBJ1-1|TRBV7-2|-|-
TGTGCCAGCAGCTTACGATCGGGCAGGGATGTGGTCACTGAAGCTTTCTTT
CASSLRSGRDVVTEAFF
>TRBJ2-5|TRBV5-1|-|TRBD2
TGCGCCAGCAGCTTTGAGGGACTAGCGAAAGAGACCCAGTACTTC
CASSFEGLAKETQYF
>TRBJ1-2|TRBV5-1|-|-
TGCGCCAGCAGCTTGACAGCTAACTATGGCTACACCTTC
CASSLTANYGYTF
>TRBJ1-2|TRBV5-6|-|TRBD1
TGTGCCAGCAGCCCGGGGACAGGGGGCTTCTATGGCTACACCTTC
CASSPGTGGFYGYTF
>TRBJ1-2|TRBV5-3|-|-
TGTGCCAGAAGCTTGTATGCGTGCAGGGCAAACCCTAACTATGGCTACACCTTC
CARSLYACRANPNYGYTF
>TRBJ1-2|TRBV5-4|-|TRBD1
TGTGCCAGCAGGGCCGGGACAGGGGTTGGAGGCTATGGCTACACCTTC
CASRAGTGVGGYGYTF
>TRBJ2-2|TRBV7-3|few|-
TGTGCCAGCAGCACAGATGGCACCGGGGAGCTGTTTTTT
CASSTDGTGELFF
>TRBJ1-1|TRBV28|few|TRBD1
TGTGCCAGCAGTCCGACCGGACAGGGCAGGAGGGCTTTCTTT
CASSPTGQGRRAFF
>TRBJ2-3|TRBV2|-|-
TGTGCCAGCAGTGAAGTACTAGCCGGGGGTGCAGATACGCAGTATTTT
CASSEVLAGGADTQYF
>TRBJ1-5|TRBV29-1|-|-
TGCAGCGTCCGGGACCAAGGGGTTAGCAATCAGCCCCAGCATTTT
CSVRDQGVSNQPQHF
>TRBJ2-3|TRBV7-2|-|-
TGTGCCAGCAGCTTAACAGATACGCAGTATTTT
CASSLTDTQYF
>TRBJ2-7|TRBV6-5|-|-
TGTGCCAGCAGTTACCTCAACGGCGAGCAGTACTTC
CASSYLNGEQYF
>TRBJ2-2|TRBV12-5|-|TRBD2
TGTGCTAGTGGTTCATCGGGACTAGCGGGAGAGTCGCACACCGGGGAGCTGTTTTTT
CASGSSGLAGESHTGELFF
>TRBJ2-1|TRBV30|-|-
TGTGCCTGGAGTGTACGTGGGAGAGGGGACAATGAGCAGTTCTTC
CAWSVRGRGDNEQFF
>TRBJ2-3|TRBV29-1|-|-
TGCAGCGTTGGTAGGGGGGCAACAGATACGCAGTATTTT
CSVGRGATDTQYF
>TRBJ2-7|TRBV7-9|-|-
TGTGCCAGCAGCGGAGGCGGGGGCGGGTACGAGCAGTACTTC
CASSGGGGGYEQYF
>TRBJ2-5|TRBV5-1|once|-
TGCGCCAGCAGCTTGGTTGAGGAACAAGAGACCCAGTACTTC
CASSLVEEQETQYF
>TRBJ1-1|TRBV5-6|-|TRBD1
TGTGCCGACGACGGAAAGACAGGGCTGAACACTGAAGCTTTCTTT
CADDGKTGLNTEAFF
>TRBJ2-6|TRBV16|-|-
TGTGCCAGCAGCCAATCTAAATCGGGGGTCGGGGCCAACGTCCTGACTTTC
CASSQSKSGVGANVLTF
>TRBJ2-7|TRBV7-2|-|-
TGTGCCAGCAGCGTCTCCTACGAGCAGTACTTC
CASSVSYEQYF
>TRBJ2-5|TRBV5-4|few|TRBD2
TGTGCCAGCAGCTTGGTCCTAGCGGGGCAAGAGACCCAGTACTTC
CASSLVLAGQETQYF
>TRBJ2-1|TRBV7-8|-|TRBD2
TGTGCCAGCAGCTTGACTAGCGGGAGTAAGTCCTACAATGAGCAGTTCTTC
CASSLTSGSKSYNEQFF
>TRBJ2-2|TRBV4-1|-|TRBD1
TGCGCCAGCAGCCCTAGACAGGGTTGGGACACCGGGGAGCTGTTTTTT
CASSPRQGWDTGELFF